This TCR beta chain was found in a study of blood T cell repertoires in COVID-19. Study context: Samples representing acute and convalescent COVID-19 were sourced from the United States, Italy and Spain.

V shed 3 bases, J shed 10 bases, and the junction held 7 bases outside the gene matches. The CDR3 totals 15 residues. Germline-derived CDR1 and CDR2 are SGHTA and FQGNSA. Under the authors' procedure: Reference gene primer amplification gave estimated nucleated cell counts. The repertoire was sequenced with immunoSEQ multiplex PCR; TCRdb's copy has only in-frame clones and lacks some. The V and J calls and clone size were taken over from that table, and D and trimming were inferred from the DNA. Of 40,000 or so clones in the sample, 85% were seen once. A few counts support this clone. The receptor comes from a man aged 50 to 59 with active COVID-19. The rearrangement joins TRBV7-2 to TRBJ1-6, with 9 bases aligning to TRBD1. The sample taken for sequencing was peripheral blood. CDR3 sequence: CASSFATGGRSPLHF. The DNA of the CDR3 is TGTGCCAGCAGCTTTGCGACAGGGGGGAGATCACCCCTCCACTTT.